The clone carrying this TCR beta chain has only one observation. These data belong to a study of shared T cell receptors in the human thymus. The CDR3 extends over 19 amino acids. Germline values: CDR1 MNHNS, CDR2 SASEGT. The V and J ends lost 2 bases and 0 bases respectively, with 20 bases between them. Sequencing was performed with immunoSEQ multiplex PCR; in TCRdb, only in-frame clones are kept and a portion is missing. Here the sample spans 500,000 to 850,000 clones, 87% being singletons. These sequences were also reported in another study, on human thymus T cells. That report adds: Thymus pieces cut out during corrective heart surgery were the tissue that was used. Biased V and J segment usage appeared in thymus and peripheral blood.

The source is a boy under two years old with a congenital heart defect. This sequence joins TRBV6-1 and TRBJ1-5; possible D gene TRBD1, 6 bases. Sequenced: thymocytes. CDR3 region: CASSEYGDSRGRSNQPQHF. The CDR3 coding sequence is TGTGCCAGCAGTGAATATGGTGACTCCAGGGGCCGTAGCAATCAGCCCCAGCATTTT.